Listed below are T cell receptor beta chains from one sample, sequenced in a study of blood T cell repertoires in COVID-19. Sequencing used immunoSEQ multiplex PCR; TCRdb keeps in-frame clones, though not all of them. The table includes approximately 28,000 clones, over 70% detected once. Sequenced: peripheral blood. These receptors originate from a woman in her seventies with active or convalescent COVID-19. The CDR3 runs from the conserved cysteine through the conserved F or W. A D gene is named only where the DNA matches it firmly. A clone size is listed for some rows: how often the clone was seen (once, few, many), or a class if it is expanded.

clone size	V gene	J gene	D gene	CDR3 protein	CDR3 DNA
-	TRBV4-3	TRBJ2-2	TRBD1	CASSQMDRGPAGELFF	TGCGCCAGCAGCCAAATGGACAGGGGCCCGGCCGGGGAGCTGTTTTTT
-	TRBV30	TRBJ1-6	TRBD1	CAWSDPPTGGDNSPLHF	TGTGCCTGGAGTGACCCCCCGACAGGGGGCGATAATTCACCCCTCCACTTT
-	TRBV19	TRBJ1-4	-	CASRVDAGYTNEKLFF	TGTGCCAGTAGGGTCGACGCCGGGTATACTAATGAAAAACTGTTTTTT
-	TRBV7-6	TRBJ1-4	-	CASSLAEKEKLFF	TGTGCCAGCAGCTTAGCTGAGAAGGAAAAACTGTTTTTT
-	TRBV18	TRBJ1-2	-	CASSTSGGVQSKGYGYTF	TGTGCCAGCTCAACGAGCGGGGGAGTGCAGTCAAAGGGCTATGGCTACACCTTC
-	TRBV7-2	TRBJ2-7	-	CASSLGQTSYEQYF	TGTGCCAGCAGCTTAGGACAGACCTCCTACGAGCAGTACTTC
-	TRBV5-8	TRBJ2-5	TRBD1	CASSEGTGRQETQYF	TGTGCCAGCAGCGAGGGGACAGGGAGGCAAGAGACCCAGTACTTC
-	TRBV29-1	TRBJ2-7	TRBD1	CSVEDRGYEQYF	TGCAGCGTTGAGGACAGGGGGTACGAGCAGTACTTC
medium-sized	TRBV4-3	TRBJ2-2	-	CASSQEPGTGELFF	TGCGCCAGCAGCCAAGAGCCCGGCACCGGGGAGCTGTTTTTT
once	TRBV14	TRBJ2-3	-	CASSPRPAVFSITDTQYF	TGTGCCAGCAGTCCTAGACCAGCGGTATTCTCCATAACAGATACGCAGTATTTT
-	TRBV19	TRBJ2-2	TRBD1	CASKGGQGAAGELFF	TGTGCCAGTAAGGGGGGACAGGGGGCCGCCGGGGAGCTGTTTTTT
-	TRBV4-1	TRBJ1-6	-	CASSQDPVRSPLHF	TGCGCCAGCAGCCAAGATCCGGTTCGGTCCCCCCTCCACTTT
once	TRBV11-2	TRBJ2-7	TRBD2	CASSTAGLAGVNEQYF	TGTGCCAGCAGCACGGCTGGACTAGCGGGAGTTAACGAGCAGTACTTC
-	TRBV9	TRBJ1-4	-	CASGEPGGVEKLFF	TGTGCCAGCGGGGAACCGGGGGGTGTTGAAAAACTGTTTTTT
-	TRBV15	TRBJ1-5	-	CATSRDVGQGSQPQHF	TGTGCCACCAGCAGAGATGTGGGACAAGGGTCTCAGCCCCAGCATTTT
-	TRBV2	TRBJ2-7	-	CASGQGKQYF	TGTGCCAGCGGCCAGGGGAAGCAGTACTTC
-	TRBV7-2	TRBJ2-1	-	CASSVYPRTNHNEQFF	TGTGCCAGCAGCGTATACCCAAGGACTAACCACAATGAGCAGTTCTTC
-	TRBV6-6	TRBJ1-5	TRBD1	CASSYGQGNQPQHF	TGTGCCAGCAGTTACGGACAGGGTAATCAGCCCCAGCATTTT
-	TRBV10-3	TRBJ2-4	TRBD2	CAISYTGTSGTIQYF	TGTGCCATCAGTTACACCGGGACTAGCGGGACCATTCAGTACTTC
-	TRBV29-1	TRBJ2-2	TRBD1	CSVGVGTALGELFF	TGCAGCGTTGGGGTGGGGACAGCTCTCGGGGAGCTGTTTTTT
-	TRBV28	TRBJ2-1	TRBD1	CASSLPGQGQSEQFF	TGTGCCAGCAGTTTACCGGGACAGGGACAGAGTGAGCAGTTCTTC
-	TRBV6-5	TRBJ1-6	TRBD1	CASSYSGQGQSPLHF	TGTGCCAGCAGTTACTCGGGACAGGGTCAATCACCCCTCCACTTT
-	TRBV7-9	TRBJ1-1	TRBD1	CASSLGRDRDTEAFF	TGTGCCAGCAGCTTAGGCCGGGACAGGGACACTGAAGCTTTCTTT
-	TRBV14	TRBJ2-7	-	CASSQETGTYEQYF	TGTGCCAGCAGCCAAGAAACGGGGACCTACGAGCAGTACTTC
-	TRBV11-2	TRBJ1-1	-	CASSLRQGNTEAFF	TGTGCCAGCAGCTTAAGGCAGGGTAACACTGAAGCTTTCTTT
-	TRBV5-6	TRBJ2-7	TRBD1	CASSLVTGEGEQYF	TGTGCCAGCAGCTTGGTGACAGGGGAAGGCGAGCAGTACTTC
-	TRBV9	TRBJ2-3	TRBD2	CASRELAGIPSTDTQYF	TGTGCCAGCAGAGAACTAGCGGGGATCCCCTCCACAGATACGCAGTATTTT
-	TRBV18	TRBJ2-7	TRBD1	CASSPNRGSYEQYF	TGTGCCAGCTCACCAAACAGGGGGTCCTACGAGCAGTACTTC
-	TRBV20-1	TRBJ2-1	TRBD2	CSASTSGRWESSYNEQFF	TGCAGTGCTAGTACTAGCGGGAGGTGGGAAAGCTCCTACAATGAGCAGTTCTTC
once	TRBV27	TRBJ2-2	-	CASSYHLGGPGELFF	TGTGCCAGCAGCTACCATCTGGGGGGTCCCGGGGAGCTGTTTTTT
-	TRBV10-3	TRBJ1-6	TRBD1	CAISEVRLGQGNSPLHF	TGTGCCATCAGTGAGGTCCGTCTAGGACAGGGTAATTCACCCCTCCACTTT
once	TRBV18	TRBJ1-2	-	CASSQLHGGSLANYGYTF	TGTGCCAGCTCCCAGTTGCATGGGGGCAGCCTGGCTAACTATGGCTACACCTTC
-	TRBV7-2	TRBJ2-5	TRBD1	CASSPQGTQETQYF	TGTGCCAGCAGCCCACAGGGGACCCAAGAGACCCAGTACTTC
-	TRBV18	TRBJ2-5	TRBD2	CASSPTTSGGKETQYF	TGTGCCAGCTCTCCTACGACTAGCGGGGGCAAAGAGACCCAGTACTTC
-	TRBV5-1	TRBJ2-7	-	CASGQAGGPSHEQYF	TGCGCCAGCGGACAAGCCGGAGGGCCTTCCCACGAGCAGTACTTC
-	TRBV11-2	TRBJ1-4	TRBD1	CASSRTTGAGEKLFF	TGTGCCAGCAGCCGCACGACAGGGGCTGGTGAAAAACTGTTTTTT
-	TRBV29-1	TRBJ1-1	-	CSVLGSGDTEAFF	TGCAGCGTGTTGGGTTCCGGGGACACTGAAGCTTTCTTT
few	TRBV18	TRBJ1-1	TRBD1	CASSLDRGNTEAFF	TGTGCCAGCTCATTGGACAGGGGGAACACTGAAGCTTTCTTT
-	TRBV18	TRBJ2-2	-	CASSLRGVGTGELFF	TGTGCCAGCTCACTCCGCGGCGTTGGAACCGGGGAGCTGTTTTTT
once	TRBV28	TRBJ2-3	TRBD2	CASSSTTLAGNTQYF	TGTGCCAGCAGTTCCACGACCCTAGCGGGAAATACGCAGTATTTT
-	TRBV27	TRBJ1-1	-	CASSLLRSHTEAFF	TGTGCCAGCAGTTTGCTAAGGAGTCACACTGAAGCTTTCTTT
once	TRBV10-1	TRBJ1-1	-	CASSESGRKTEAFF	TGCGCCAGCAGTGAGTCCGGGAGAAAGACTGAAGCTTTCTTT
-	TRBV6-4	TRBJ1-2	-	CASSDSRLYGYTF	TGTGCCAGCAGTGACTCCCGACTCTATGGCTACACCTTC
-	TRBV21-1	TRBJ1-1	-	CASSSAGTGPTEAFF	TGTGCCAGCAGCAGCGCCGGGACAGGGCCCACTGAAGCTTTCTTT
few	TRBV12-3/TRBV12-4	TRBJ1-5	-	CATSLVDNQPQHF	TGTGCCACCTCACTAGTCGATAATCAGCCCCAGCATTTT
-	TRBV21-1	TRBJ1-1	-	CASSKAVPSHRNTEAFF	TGTGCCAGCAGCAAAGCCGTCCCTTCACACAGGAACACTGAAGCTTTCTTT
-	TRBV2	TRBJ1-1	-	CASSDTPRSEAFF	TGTGCCAGCAGTGATACACCTCGCTCTGAAGCTTTCTTT
-	TRBV10-3	TRBJ2-1	TRBD2	CAIRGLTGNEQFF	TGTGCCATTCGGGGACTAACGGGGAATGAGCAGTTCTTC
medium-sized	TRBV4-3	TRBJ1-2	-	CASSQRTGLTYGYTF	TGCGCCAGCAGCCAGCGGACGGGACTAACCTATGGCTACACCTTC
few	TRBV29-1	TRBJ1-1	TRBD1	CSVDRTGPNTEAFF	TGCAGCGTTGATCGGACAGGACCGAACACTGAAGCTTTCTTT
few	TRBV6-2/TRBV6-3	TRBJ2-3	TRBD2	CASSSWTSGTDTQYF	TGTGCCAGCAGCTCCTGGACTAGCGGCACAGATACGCAGTATTTT
-	TRBV9	TRBJ2-1	TRBD2	CASSLKSGLAGGGGNEQFF	TGTGCCAGCAGCCTAAAAAGCGGGCTAGCGGGAGGCGGAGGCAATGAGCAGTTCTTC
-	TRBV5-1	TRBJ2-1	-	CASSQSGSRGNEQFF	TGCGCCAGCAGTCAATCCGGGTCGAGAGGGAATGAGCAGTTCTTC
-	TRBV5-1	TRBJ2-6	TRBD1	CASSTTGLGANVLTF	TGCGCCAGCAGCACGACAGGGCTCGGGGCCAACGTCCTGACTTTC
once	TRBV27	TRBJ1-6	TRBD1	CASSLDRAGGLPLHF	TGTGCCAGCAGTTTGGATAGGGCAGGGGGCCTGCCCCTCCACTTT